This TCR beta chain was found in a study of Tregs in tolerant kidney transplant recipients. For this clone: Its antigen is undetermined. The read gets to within 3 residues of the CDR3 end, and the germline J gene fills in the rest.

Findings of the study overall: Some patients' samples used different primers over time, so nucleotide sequences weren't comparable. Tregs expanded with activated donor B cells seemed most donor-specific. Biological reproducibility was not directly addressed in this study.

Trimming took 6 bases from V and 4 from J, leaving 10 bases between them. The CDR3 length is 13 residues. Germline V gene lookup returns CDR1 ENHRY and CDR2 SYGVKD. Unstimulated Tregs (CD4+CD25+CD127-) and CD4+CD25- non-Tregs were sorted from PBMCs. The protocol was immunoSEQ multiplex PCR, while the TCRdb copy is restricted to in-frame clones and leaves out a portion. Recorded for this sample: tens of thousands of clones. This chain uses TRBV10-3 with TRBJ1-5, with TRBD1 as a possible D gene (5 bases). The origin of this receptor is a human donor who received a combined kidney and bone marrow transplant. Here the sequenced sample was CD4+ T cells from blood, taken before the transplant. CDR3: CAISSTENQPQHF. Partial CDR3 DNA: TGTGCCATCAGCTCGACAGAAAATCAGCCC.